One sample yielded the 4 T cell receptor beta chains listed below, sequenced in a study of spatial heterogeneity in lung cancer. A single record per CDR3 protein comes from TCRdb applying MiXCR to the 5' RACE reads. The sample records under 40,000 distinct CDR3 sequences, around 5.5% being singletons. The time point was: sample taken at primary tumor resection. Unsorted whole RNA of tumor, nontumor lung or frozen PBMC was sequenced. Source: PBMCs, taken at surgery. Every receptor here comes from a female donor with early-stage non-small cell lung cancer.

This clonotype has only a few counts. V usage is TRBV9 and J usage is TRBJ1-3; the D gene is possibly TRBD1 (5 bases). Germline assignment: CDR1 SGDLS and CDR2 YYNGEE. V was trimmed by 4 bases and J by 8 bases, leaving 19 bases between them. The CDR3 length is 15 residues. The CDR3 protein is CASSPQTVLGHTIYF. In DNA form, the CDR3 reads TGTGCCAGCAGCCCCCAGACAGTCCTCGGGCACACCATATATTTT.

Many counts were recorded for this clonotype. The gene calls are TRBV7-9 and TRBJ1-6; 8 bases map to TRBD1. The CDR3 is 14 amino acids. Germline CDR1 reads SEHNR; CDR2 reads FQNEAQ (reference sequence). J lost 13 bases, V lost 2 bases, and 7 bases had no gene match. CDR3 region: CASSLSQGAVPLHF. The CDR3 DNA sequence: TGTGCCAGCAGCTTATCTCAGGGGGCGGTCCCCCTCCACTTT.

This clonotype occurred many times. The V gene is TRBV5-1, the J gene TRBJ1-1; TRBD1 matches 7 bases. The length of the CDR3 is 15 residues. Trimming removed 4 bases from V and 5 bases from J; junction bases left unmatched: 11. Germline CDR1 is SGHRS and CDR2 is YFSETQ. Written as DNA, the CDR3 is TGCGCCAGCAGCCCCTCGACAGGGTTTGCGACTGAAGCTTTCTTT. This encodes CASSPSTGFATEAFF.

There are a few counts of this clonotype. The V and J genes are TRBV12-3 or TRBV12-4 and TRBJ2-4; 8 nucleotides line up with TRBD2. J was trimmed by 5 bases and V by 3 bases; bases with no gene match: 3. CDR3 size: 14 residues. CDR3 DNA sequence: TGTGCCAGCAGTTTCGGGGGGGCACAAAACATTCAGTACTTC. Translated: CASSFGGAQNIQYF.